These T cell receptor beta chains were read from a single sample in a study of T cell changes during pregnancy in multiple sclerosis. Some clones are missing from TCRdb's copy, which holds only in-frame ones; the method was immunoSEQ multiplex PCR. The table includes roughly 63,000 clones, around 93% detected once. The sequencing here drew on CD8+ T cells from peripheral blood mononuclear cells, taken in the second trimester of pregnancy. The receptor source for this set is a female donor with multiple sclerosis, enrolled in a pregnancy study. Each CDR3 is given with its conserved first and last residue. The D gene is left open where the match is weak.

len	d_gene	v_gene	j_gene	CDR3aa	CDR3nt
16	TRBD2	TRBV27	TRBJ2-3	CASSYAGLAGAVTQYF	TGTGCCAGCAGTTACGCGGGACTAGCGGGAGCGGTTACGCAGTATTTT
17	TRBD2	TRBV4-1	TRBJ2-1	CASSQDNSGSPYNEQFF	TGCGCCAGCAGCCAAGATAATAGCGGGAGCCCCTACAATGAGCAGTTCTTC
15	TRBD1	TRBV7-9	TRBJ2-5	CASTRPTTGRETQYF	TGTGCCAGCACCCGCCCAACGACAGGGCGGGAGACCCAGTACTTC
16	NA	TRBV7-2	TRBJ2-7	CASSSYPGHGIYEQYF	TGTGCCAGCAGCTCCTACCCGGGACACGGAATCTACGAGCAGTACTTC
17	TRBD1	TRBV7-9	TRBJ1-2	CASSGGWTGQGNYGYTF	TGTGCCAGCAGCGGAGGGTGGACAGGTCAGGGTAACTATGGCTACACCTTC
16	TRBD2	TRBV27	TRBJ2-2	CASRTGTSGDTGELFF	TGTGCCAGCAGAACCGGGACTAGCGGGGATACCGGGGAGCTGTTTTTT
15	TRBD2	TRBV5-1	TRBJ2-7	CASSRGTSGAYEQYF	TGCGCCAGCAGCCGGGGGACTAGCGGGGCCTACGAGCAGTACTTC
14	TRBD1	TRBV27	TRBJ1-5	CASSPRQGRQPQHF	TGTGCCAGCAGTCCGCGACAGGGACGTCAGCCCCAGCATTTT
16	TRBD1	TRBV5-1	TRBJ2-7	CASSLRVDRGLYEQYF	TGCGCCAGCAGCTTGAGGGTCGACAGGGGGCTCTACGAGCAGTACTTC
16	TRBD2	TRBV10-1	TRBJ2-1	CASSGTSGRLRNEQFF	TGCGCCAGCAGCGGGACTAGCGGGAGATTGCGCAATGAGCAGTTCTTC
15	NA	TRBV7-9	TRBJ2-7	CASSLNRLENYEQYF	TGTGCCAGCAGCTTGAATCGACTAGAGAACTACGAGCAGTACTTC
15	NA	TRBV9	TRBJ2-2	CASSVAGVNTGELFF	TGTGCCAGCAGCGTAGCGGGGGTAAACACCGGGGAGCTGTTTTTT
13	NA	TRBV27	TRBJ2-3	CASRGAGGDTQYF	TGTGCCAGCAGAGGGGCAGGGGGGGATACGCAGTATTTT
15	TRBD2	TRBV4-1	TRBJ2-7	CASSQGLAHSYEQYF	TGCGCCAGCAGCCAAGGACTAGCGCACTCCTACGAGCAGTACTTC
13	TRBD1	TRBV30	TRBJ2-1	CAWRGTGYNEQFF	TGTGCCTGGCGAGGGACAGGGTACAATGAGCAGTTCTTC
14	NA	TRBV6-6	TRBJ2-3	CASSYAGSADTQYF	TGTGCCAGCAGTTACGCAGGTTCTGCAGATACGCAGTATTTT
14	NA	TRBV19	TRBJ1-5	CASTFEGSNQPQHF	TGTGCCAGTACTTTTGAGGGTTCCAATCAGCCCCAGCATTTT
15	TRBD2	TRBV5-4	TRBJ2-1	CASSHISSGSDEQFF	TGTGCCAGCAGCCACATTTCTAGCGGGAGCGATGAGCAGTTCTTC
17	TRBD1	TRBV2	TRBJ1-5	CASTALDRELSNQPQHF	TGTGCCAGCACAGCCTTGGACAGGGAATTGAGCAATCAGCCCCAGCATTTT
16	TRBD2	TRBV7-9	TRBJ2-7	CASSLLTSGPPYEQYF	TGTGCCAGCAGCTTACTCACTAGCGGGCCCCCCTACGAGCAGTACTTC